The present TCR beta chain was sequenced within a study of CD8+CD57+ T cells in acquired aplastic anemia. Study at large: When averaged, DNA from sorted CD4+ and CD8+ cells came to 3 to 3.5 ug. Overall study results and limits: Patients and controls shared some 29 CD8+ CDR3 sequences, which appeared highly expressed in patients and within their immunodominant clones. Patients versus controls showed no significant CD8+ Simpson's diversity difference.

CDR1 SEHNR and CDR2 FQNEAQ come from the germline V gene (reference sequence). The CDR3 is 12 amino acids. The template for TCR beta VDJ and CDR3 sequence profiling was genomic DNA. TCRdb itself ran the reads through MiXCR, one entry per CDR3 protein. The table has 150,000 to 200,000 distinct CDR3 sequences, under 70% seen once; the top ten hold 46%. This clonotype was counted at least ten times. The antigen is not known. Sequence at one end of the junction differs from germline and may be a read error. The sequenced material came from sorted CD4+, CD8+, or CD8+CD57+ T cells (not recorded which) from PBMCs. The chain couples TRBV7-9 to TRBJ1-2, with D unresolved. The receptor comes from a human donor with severe aplastic anemia or a healthy control (not recorded which). CDR3 sequence: CAGSLEAEGYTF. DNA of the CDR3: TGTGCCGGCAGCTTAGAGGCAGAAGGCTACACCTTC.